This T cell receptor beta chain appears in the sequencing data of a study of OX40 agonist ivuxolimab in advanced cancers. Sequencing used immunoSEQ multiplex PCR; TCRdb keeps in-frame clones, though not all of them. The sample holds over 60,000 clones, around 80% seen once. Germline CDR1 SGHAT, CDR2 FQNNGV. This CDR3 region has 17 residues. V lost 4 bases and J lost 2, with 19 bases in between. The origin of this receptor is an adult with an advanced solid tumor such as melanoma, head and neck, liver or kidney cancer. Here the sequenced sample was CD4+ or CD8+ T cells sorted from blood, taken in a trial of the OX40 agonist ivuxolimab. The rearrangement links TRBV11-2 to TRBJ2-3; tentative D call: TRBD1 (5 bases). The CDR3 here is CASSSSQGSRPTDTQYF. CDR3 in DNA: TGTGCCAGCAGCTCCAGCCAGGGCAGCCGTCCCACAGATACGCAGTATTTT.